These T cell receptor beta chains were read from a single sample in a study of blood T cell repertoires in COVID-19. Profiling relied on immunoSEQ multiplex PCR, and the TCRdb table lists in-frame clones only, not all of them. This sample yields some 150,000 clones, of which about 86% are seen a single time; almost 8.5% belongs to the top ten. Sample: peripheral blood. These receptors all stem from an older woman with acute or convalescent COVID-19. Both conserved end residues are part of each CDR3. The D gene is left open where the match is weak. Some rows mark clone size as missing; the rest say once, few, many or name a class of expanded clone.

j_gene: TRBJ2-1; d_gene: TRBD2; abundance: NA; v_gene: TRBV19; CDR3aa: CASSIFFETAGRNEQFF; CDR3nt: TGTGCCAGTAGTATATTTTTTGAGACAGCGGGGAGGAATGAGCAGTTCTTC
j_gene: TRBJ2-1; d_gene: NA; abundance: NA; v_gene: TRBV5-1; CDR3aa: CASSLARDEQFF; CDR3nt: TGCGCCAGCAGCTTGGCCCGGGATGAGCAGTTCTTC
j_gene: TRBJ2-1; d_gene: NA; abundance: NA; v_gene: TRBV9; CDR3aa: CASSFLQGSEQFF; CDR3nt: TGTGCCAGCAGCTTCCTTCAGGGGTCGGAGCAGTTCTTC
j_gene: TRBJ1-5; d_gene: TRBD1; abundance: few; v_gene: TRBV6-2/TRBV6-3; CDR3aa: CASSYSIRQGGNQPQHF; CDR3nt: TGTGCCAGCAGTTACTCAATTAGACAGGGCGGCAATCAGCCCCAGCATTTT
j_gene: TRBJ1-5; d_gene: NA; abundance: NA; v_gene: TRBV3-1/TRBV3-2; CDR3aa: CASSQSRPTVGRPQHF; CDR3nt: TGTGCCAGCAGCCAAAGCCGCCCTACGGTTGGGAGGCCCCAGCATTTT
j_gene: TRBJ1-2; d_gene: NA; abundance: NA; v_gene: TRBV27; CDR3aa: CASSLRQQMGYTF; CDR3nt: TGTGCCAGCAGTTTACGCCAACAGATGGGCTACACCTTC
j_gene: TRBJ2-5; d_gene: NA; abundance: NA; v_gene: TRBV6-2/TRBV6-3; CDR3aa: CASSYAQETQYF; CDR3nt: TGTGCCAGCAGTTACGCCCAGGAGACCCAGTACTTC
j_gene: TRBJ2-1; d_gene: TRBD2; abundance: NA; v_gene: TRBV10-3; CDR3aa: CAISESWTSGNNEQFF; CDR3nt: TGTGCCATCAGTGAGTCCTGGACTAGCGGGAACAATGAGCAGTTCTTC
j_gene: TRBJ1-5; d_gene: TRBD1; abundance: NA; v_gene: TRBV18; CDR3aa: CASSLGTGGQPQHF; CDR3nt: TGTGCCAGCTCACTGGGGACAGGGGGTCAGCCCCAGCATTTT
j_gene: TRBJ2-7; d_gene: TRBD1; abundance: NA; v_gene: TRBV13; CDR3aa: CASSFFRSGGFDEQYF; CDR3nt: TGTGCCAGCAGCTTTTTTAGATCAGGGGGATTCGACGAGCAGTACTTC
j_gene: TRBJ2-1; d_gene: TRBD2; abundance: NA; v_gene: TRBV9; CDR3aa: CASSPLAGDYNEQFF; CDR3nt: TGTGCCAGCAGCCCCCTAGCGGGGGATTACAATGAGCAGTTCTTC
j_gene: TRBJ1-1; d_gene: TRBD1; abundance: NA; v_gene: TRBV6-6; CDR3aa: CASSKPPGQGTTEAFF; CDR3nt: TGTGCCAGCAGTAAACCCCCGGGACAGGGAACAACTGAAGCTTTCTTT
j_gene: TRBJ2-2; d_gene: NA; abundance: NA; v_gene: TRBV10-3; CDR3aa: CAISEPPLLGSVGELFF; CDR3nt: TGTGCCATCAGTGAGCCACCCCTACTAGGATCGGTCGGGGAGCTGTTTTTT
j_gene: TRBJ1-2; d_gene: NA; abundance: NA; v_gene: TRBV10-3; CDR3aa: CAISGRRDRGYTF; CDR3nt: TGTGCCATCAGTGGGAGGAGGGATAGAGGCTACACCTTC
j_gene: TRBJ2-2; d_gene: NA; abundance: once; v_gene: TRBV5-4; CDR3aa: CASSSPGQTGELFF; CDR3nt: TGTGCCAGCAGCTCCCCAGGACAGACCGGGGAGCTGTTTTTT
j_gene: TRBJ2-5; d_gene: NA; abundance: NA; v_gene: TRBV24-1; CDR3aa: CATSDLRGAWETQYF; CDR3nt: TGTGCCACCAGTGATTTGCGGGGGGCGTGGGAGACCCAGTACTTC
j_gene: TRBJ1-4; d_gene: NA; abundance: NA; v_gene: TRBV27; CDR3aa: CASSPSGSQELFF; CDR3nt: TGTGCCAGCAGTCCGAGTGGGTCACAGGAACTGTTTTTT
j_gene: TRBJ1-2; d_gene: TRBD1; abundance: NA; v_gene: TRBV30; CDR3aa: CAWSLQGGDYGYTF; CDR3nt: TGTGCCTGGAGTTTACAGGGGGGGGACTATGGCTACACCTTC
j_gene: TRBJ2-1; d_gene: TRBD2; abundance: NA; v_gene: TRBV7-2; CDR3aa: CASTRNLLAGLNEQFF; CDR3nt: TGTGCCAGCACAAGGAATCTCCTAGCGGGGTTAAATGAGCAGTTCTTC
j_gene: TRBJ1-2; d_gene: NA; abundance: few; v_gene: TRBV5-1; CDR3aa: CASSPVQGNYGYTF; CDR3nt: TGCGCCAGCAGTCCCGTACAGGGTAACTATGGCTACACCTTC
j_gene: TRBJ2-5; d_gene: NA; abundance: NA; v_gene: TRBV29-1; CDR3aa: CSVPAAVRQETQYF; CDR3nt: TGCAGCGTTCCCGCAGCGGTACGACAAGAGACCCAGTACTTC
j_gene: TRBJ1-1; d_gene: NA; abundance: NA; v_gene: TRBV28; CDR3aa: CASSPRTAMNTEAFF; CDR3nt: TGTGCCAGCAGCCCTCGGACAGCCATGAACACTGAAGCTTTCTTT
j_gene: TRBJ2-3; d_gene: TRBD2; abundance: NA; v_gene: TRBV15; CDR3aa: CATSRDSGRTDTQYF; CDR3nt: TGTGCCACCAGCAGAGATTCCGGGAGGACAGATACGCAGTATTTT
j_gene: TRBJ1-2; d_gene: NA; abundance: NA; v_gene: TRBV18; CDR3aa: CASSPNGPAMGGYTF; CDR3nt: TGTGCCAGCTCACCAAATGGGCCCGCGATGGGTGGCTACACCTTC
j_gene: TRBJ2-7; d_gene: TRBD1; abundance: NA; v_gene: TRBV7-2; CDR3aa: CASSRDSSYEQYF; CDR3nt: TGTGCCAGCAGCCGGGACAGCTCCTACGAGCAGTACTTC
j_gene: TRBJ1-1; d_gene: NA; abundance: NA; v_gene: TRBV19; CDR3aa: CASSEALNTEAFF; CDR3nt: TGTGCCAGTAGTGAGGCACTGAACACTGAAGCTTTCTTT
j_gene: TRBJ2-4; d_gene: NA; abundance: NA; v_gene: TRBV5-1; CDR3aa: CASSPSGDPRGNIQYF; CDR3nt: TGCGCCAGCAGCCCATCAGGGGACCCCAGAGGAAACATTCAGTACTTC
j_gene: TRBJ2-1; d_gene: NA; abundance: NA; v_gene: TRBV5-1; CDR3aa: CASSLAGVNEQFF; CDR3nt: TGCGCCAGCAGCTTGGCAGGGGTGAATGAGCAGTTCTTC
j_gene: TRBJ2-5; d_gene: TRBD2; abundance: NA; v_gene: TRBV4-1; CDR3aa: CASSQELAGGAYETQYF; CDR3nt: TGCGCCAGCAGCCAAGAGTTAGCGGGGGGAGCGTATGAGACCCAGTACTTC
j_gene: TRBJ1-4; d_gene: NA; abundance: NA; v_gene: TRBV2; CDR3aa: CATPADNATNEKLFF; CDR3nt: TGTGCCACCCCCGCCGACAACGCAACTAATGAAAAACTGTTTTTT
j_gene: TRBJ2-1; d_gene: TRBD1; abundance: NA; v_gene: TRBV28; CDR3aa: CASIPWGQGVNEQFF; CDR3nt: TGTGCCAGCATCCCTTGGGGACAGGGGGTCAATGAGCAGTTCTTC
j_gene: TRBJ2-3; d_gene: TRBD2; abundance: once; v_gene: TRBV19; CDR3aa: CASSLRTSPTDTQYF; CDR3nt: TGTGCCAGTAGTCTAAGGACTAGCCCCACAGATACGCAGTATTTT
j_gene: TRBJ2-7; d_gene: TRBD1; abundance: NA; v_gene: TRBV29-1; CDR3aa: CSVEGDRGFEQYF; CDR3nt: TGCAGCGTTGAAGGGGACAGGGGGTTCGAGCAGTACTTC
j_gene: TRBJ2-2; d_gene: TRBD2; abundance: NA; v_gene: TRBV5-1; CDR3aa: CASTPTGSLSGGTYTGELFF; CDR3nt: TGCGCCAGCACCCCCACGGGGAGCCTTAGCGGGGGGACATACACCGGGGAGCTGTTTTTT
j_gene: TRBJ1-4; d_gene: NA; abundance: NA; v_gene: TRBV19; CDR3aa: CASSRGVGTTNEKLFF; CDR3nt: TGTGCCAGTAGCCGAGGCGTCGGCACAACTAATGAAAAACTGTTTTTT
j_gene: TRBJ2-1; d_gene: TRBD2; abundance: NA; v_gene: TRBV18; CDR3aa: CASSPSGGRYNEQFF; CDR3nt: TGTGCCAGCTCACCCAGCGGGGGGCGGTACAATGAGCAGTTCTTC
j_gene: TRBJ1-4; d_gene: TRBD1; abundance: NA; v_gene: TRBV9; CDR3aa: CASSVGDRNEKLFF; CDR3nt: TGTGCCAGCAGCGTAGGGGACAGGAATGAAAAACTGTTTTTT
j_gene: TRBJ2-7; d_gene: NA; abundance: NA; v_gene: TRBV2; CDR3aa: CASSVVRREKQYF; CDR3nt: TGTGCCAGCAGTGTGGTCCGCCGGGAGAAGCAGTACTTC
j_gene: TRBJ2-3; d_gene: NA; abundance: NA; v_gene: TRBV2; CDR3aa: CASELGGADTQYF; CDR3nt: TGTGCCAGCGAACTAGGGGGGGCAGATACGCAGTATTTT
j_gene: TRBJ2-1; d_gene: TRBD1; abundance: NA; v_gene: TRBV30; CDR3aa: CAWNNRGPGYNEQFF; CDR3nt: TGTGCCTGGAACAACAGGGGCCCTGGGTACAATGAGCAGTTCTTC
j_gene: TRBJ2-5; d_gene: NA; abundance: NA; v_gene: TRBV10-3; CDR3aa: CAISDPGRGRETQYF; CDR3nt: TGTGCCATCAGTGACCCGGGCAGGGGGAGGGAGACCCAGTACTTC
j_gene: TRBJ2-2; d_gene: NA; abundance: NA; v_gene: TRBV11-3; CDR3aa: CASIKAGNANTGELFF; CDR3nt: TGTGCCAGCATCAAGGCCGGGAACGCGAACACCGGGGAGCTGTTTTTT
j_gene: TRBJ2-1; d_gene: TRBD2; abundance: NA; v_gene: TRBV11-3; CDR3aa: CASSHDWGLNEQFF; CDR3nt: TGTGCCAGCAGCCACGACTGGGGACTAAATGAGCAGTTCTTC
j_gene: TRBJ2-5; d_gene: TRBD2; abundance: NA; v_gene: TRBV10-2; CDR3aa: CASSVLAGGRETQYF; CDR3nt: TGCGCCAGCAGTGTACTAGCGGGGGGGCGAGAGACCCAGTACTTC
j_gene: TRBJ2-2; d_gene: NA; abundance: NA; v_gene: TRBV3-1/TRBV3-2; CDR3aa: CASSFGLNTGELFF; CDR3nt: TGTGCCAGTAGCTTCGGACTAAACACCGGGGAGCTGTTTTTT
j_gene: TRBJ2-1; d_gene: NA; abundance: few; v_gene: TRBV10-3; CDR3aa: CAISGPAGHNEQFF; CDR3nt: TGTGCCATCAGTGGCCCGGCGGGCCACAATGAGCAGTTCTTC
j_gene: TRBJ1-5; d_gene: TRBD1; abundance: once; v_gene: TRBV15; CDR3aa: CATSRAGGNQPQHF; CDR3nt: TGTGCCACCAGCAGAGCAGGGGGTAATCAGCCCCAGCATTTT
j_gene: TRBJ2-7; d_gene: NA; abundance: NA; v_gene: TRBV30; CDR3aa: CAWSRSVEQYF; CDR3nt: TGTGCCTGGAGTAGATCAGTGGAGCAGTACTTC